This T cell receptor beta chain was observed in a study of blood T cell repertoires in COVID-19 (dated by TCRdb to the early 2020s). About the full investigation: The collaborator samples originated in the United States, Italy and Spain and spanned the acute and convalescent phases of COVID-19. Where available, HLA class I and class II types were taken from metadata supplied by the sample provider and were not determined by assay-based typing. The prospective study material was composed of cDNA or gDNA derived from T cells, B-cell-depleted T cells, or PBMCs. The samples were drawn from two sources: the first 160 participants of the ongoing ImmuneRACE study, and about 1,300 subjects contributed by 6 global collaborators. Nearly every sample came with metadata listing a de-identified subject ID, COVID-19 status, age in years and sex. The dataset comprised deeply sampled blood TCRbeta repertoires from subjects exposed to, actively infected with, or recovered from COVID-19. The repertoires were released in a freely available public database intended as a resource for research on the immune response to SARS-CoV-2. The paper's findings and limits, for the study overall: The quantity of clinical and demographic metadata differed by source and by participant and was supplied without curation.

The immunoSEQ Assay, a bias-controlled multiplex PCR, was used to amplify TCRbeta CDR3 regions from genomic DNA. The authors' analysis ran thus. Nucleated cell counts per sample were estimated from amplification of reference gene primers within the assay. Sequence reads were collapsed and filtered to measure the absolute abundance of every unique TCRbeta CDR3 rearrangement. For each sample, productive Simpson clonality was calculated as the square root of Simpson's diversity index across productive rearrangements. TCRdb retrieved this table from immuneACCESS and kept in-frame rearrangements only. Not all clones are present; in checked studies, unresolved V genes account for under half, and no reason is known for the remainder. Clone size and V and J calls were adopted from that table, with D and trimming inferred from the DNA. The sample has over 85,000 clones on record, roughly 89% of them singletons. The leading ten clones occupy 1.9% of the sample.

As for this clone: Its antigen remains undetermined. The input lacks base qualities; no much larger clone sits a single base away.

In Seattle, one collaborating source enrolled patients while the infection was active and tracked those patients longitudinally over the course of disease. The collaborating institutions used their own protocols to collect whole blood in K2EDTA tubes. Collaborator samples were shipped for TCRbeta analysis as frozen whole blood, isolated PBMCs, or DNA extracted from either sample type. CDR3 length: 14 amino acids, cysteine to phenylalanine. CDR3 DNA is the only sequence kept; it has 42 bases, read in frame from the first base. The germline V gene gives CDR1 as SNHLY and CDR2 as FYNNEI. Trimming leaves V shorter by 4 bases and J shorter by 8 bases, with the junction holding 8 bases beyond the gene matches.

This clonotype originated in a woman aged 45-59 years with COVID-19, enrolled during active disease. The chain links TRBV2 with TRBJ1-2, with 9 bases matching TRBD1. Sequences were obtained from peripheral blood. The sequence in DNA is TGTGCCAGCAGTGGCCAGGGACAGGGAAGAGGCTACACCTTC. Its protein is CASSGQGQGRGYTF.